The next 26 T cell receptor beta chains were all read from a single sample in a study of regulatory T cells in long-lasting Graves disease. The time point denotes: newly diagnosed GD, antithyroid drugs for less than 3 months. Extracted PBMC RNA gave rise to the TCR library. Library construction for TCR beta used iRepertoire HTBI primers and Arm-PCR of CDR3 regions. TCRdb used MiXCR to reprocess the multiplex PCR reads, holding one entry per CDR3 protein. The data contain hundreds of thousands of distinct CDR3 sequences, 15% of them singletons. Separately, the same data were catalogued under a study of T cells in Graves' hyperthyroidism and ophthalmopathy.

The source was peripheral blood mononuclear cells (PBMCs), collected at new diagnosis, from a patient treated with antithyroid drugs. The source of these receptors is a woman between 40 and 55 years old with Graves disease.

There are many counts of this clonotype. In DNA form, the CDR3 reads TGTGCCAGCAGCTTAGGGACAGGGACCAATCAGCCCCAGCATTTT. This translates into CASSLGTGTNQPQHF. The V call is TRBV7-8, the J call TRBJ1-5; 8 bases are shared with TRBD1. CDR1 SGHVS and CDR2 FQNEAQ come from the germline V gene. The CDR3 is 15 amino acids. With 1 base clipped from V and 3 bases from J, the junction kept 2 bases outside the gene matches. Using reference TRBV7-8 and TRBJ1-5 for the parts outside the CDR3, the full variable domain is GAGVSQSPRYKVAKRGQDVALRCDPISGHVSLFWYQQALGQGPEFLTYFQNEAQLDKSGLPSDRFFAERPEGSVSTLKIQRTQQEDSAVYLCASSLGTGTNQPQHFGDGTRLSIL.

The V and J genes are TRBV28 and TRBJ2-1; 8 nucleotides line up with TRBD2. This CDR3 region has 16 residues. The germline gives CDR1 MDHEN, CDR2 SYDVKM. J was trimmed by 0 bases and V by 5 bases; bases with no gene match: 6. The CDR3 region is CASSGRTSHSYNEQFF. The CDR3 DNA sequence: TGTGCCAGCAGTGGGAGGACTAGCCACTCCTACAATGAGCAGTTCTTC.

This clonotype turned up a few times. This sequence joins TRBV9 and TRBJ2-1; a possible D gene is TRBD2 (5 bases). Germline lookup yields CDR1 SGDLS and CDR2 YYNGEE. This CDR3 spans 16 amino acids. Deletions cut 4 bases from V and 7 bases from J, with 21 bases between. This CDR3 is CASSPRMWEQGNEQFF. CDR3 in DNA: TGTGCCAGCAGCCCCAGGATGTGGGAGCAAGGTAATGAGCAGTTCTTC.

The table lists this clonotype with a few counts. The chain links TRBV13 to TRBJ1-2; 7 nucleotides line up with TRBD1. CDR3 size: 14 residues. V lost 4 bases to trimming and J lost 8 bases; unmatched junction nucleotides: 10. The germline gives CDR1 PRHDT, CDR2 FYEKMQ (reference sequence). The CDR3 loop reads CASSYRDSHHGYTF. The CDR3 region has the DNA TGTGCCAGCAGCTACCGGGACAGCCATCACGGCTACACCTTC. The whole variable domain, filled in from reference TRBV13 and TRBJ1-2, reads AAGVIQSPRHLIKEKRETATLKCYPIPRHDTVYWYQQGPGQDPQFLISFYEKMQSDKGSIPDRFSAQQFSDYHSELNMSSLELGDSALYFCASSYRDSHHGYTFGSGTRLTVV.

This clonotype appeared a few times. CDR3 sequence: CASSSRDNYGYTF. The CDR3 DNA follows: TGTGCCAGCAGCTCAAGGGATAACTATGGCTACACCTTC. The V and J genes are TRBV11-3 and TRBJ1-2; D is unclear. CDR1 and CDR2 from the germline V gene are SGHNT and YENEEA. V gave up 4 bases and J gave up 1 base, with 7 bases separating them. The CDR3 has 13 residues.

This clonotype was recorded many times. The V call is TRBV7-2, the J call TRBJ2-3; D possibly matches TRBD1 or TRBD2 (5 bases each). Between the trimmed V and J ends, which lost 5 bases and 2 bases, there was a span of 14 bases. Germline assignment: CDR1 SGHTA and CDR2 FQGNSA. This CDR3 region has 15 residues. As DNA, the CDR3 is TGTGCCAGCAGCCGGGACGGGAAACTCACAGATACGCAGTATTTT. This sequence encodes CASSRDGKLTDTQYF.

Turning to this clonotype: With a much larger clone just one base away, this may be a read error. The V call is TRBV2, the J call TRBJ1-5, with D hard to call. The germline CDR1 and CDR2 sequences are SNHLY and FYNNEI. The CDR3 consists of 14 residues. CDR3 residues: CAGRPDGPGQPQHF. The CDR3 nucleotides read TGTGCCGGCAGGCCTGATGGGCCAGGACAGCCCCAGCATTTT.

This clonotype was observed a handful of times. The CDR3 spells CASSHRAGQENYGYTF. DNA for the CDR3: TGTGCCAGCAGCCACCGAGCGGGACAGGAGAATTATGGCTACACCTTC. This chain links TRBV3-1 with TRBJ1-2; 8 bases match TRBD1. Trimming cost V 3 bases and J 5 bases; bases outside gene matches: 11. CDR1 is LGHDT and CDR2 is YNNKEL in the germline V gene (reference sequence). The CDR3 consists of 16 residues.

There are a few counts of this clonotype. The V call is TRBV19, the J call TRBJ2-4, with 10 bases fitting TRBD1. Germline trimming cut 8 bases from V and 8 bases from J; bases unmatched to any gene: 6. Germline V gene data show CDR1 as LNHDA and CDR2 as SQIVND (reference sequence). The CDR3 spans 13 residues. The CDR3, as DNA: TGTGCCAGTTCCCGGACAGGGGGAGACATTCAGTACTTC. It translates to CASSRTGGDIQYF.

V and J are TRBV4-1 and TRBJ2-1; 9 nucleotides agree with TRBD2. The CDR3 is 14 amino acids. V lost 8 bases and J lost 7; bases outside the gene matches: 9. Germline CDR1 is MGHRA and CDR2 is YSYEKL. The CDR3: CASSDSGGRNEQFF. Here the CDR3 DNA reads TGCGCCAGCTCTGATAGCGGGGGACGAAATGAGCAGTTCTTC.

Only a few counts were recorded for this clonotype. The chain is built from TRBV28 and TRBJ1-2; D perhaps matches TRBD1 (6 bases). The CDR3 is 13 residues long. The V gene's germline CDR1 is MDHEN and CDR2 SYDVKM. Deletions cut 7 bases from V and 5 bases from J, with 14 bases between. The CDR3 DNA sequence: TGTGCCAGCATCGAACAGGGAGGATATGGCTACACCTTC. Its protein is CASIEQGGYGYTF.

V gene TRBV7-9 combines with J gene TRBJ1-2, with a weak D call TRBD1 (5 bases). The CDR3 spans 13 residues. Trimming left V 5 bases short and J 6 bases short, with 13 bases between. Germline V gene sequence: CDR1 SEHNR, CDR2 FQNEAQ (reference sequence). The CDR3 spells CASSPLTVDGYTF. The CDR3, as DNA: TGTGCCAGCAGCCCCCTGACAGTGGATGGCTACACCTTC.

This clonotype has a count of ten or more. CDR3: CASNERGEGLDTQYF. DNA of the CDR3: TGTGCCAGTAATGAGCGGGGAGAGGGTTTGGATACGCAGTATTTT. The chain couples TRBV28 to TRBJ2-3; 7 bases are a match to TRBD2. The germline CDR1 and CDR2 sequences are MDHEN and SYDVKM. J was trimmed by 6 bases and V by 9 bases; bases with no gene match: 15. The CDR3 runs to 15 residues.

In regard to this clonotype: Given a far larger clone just one base away, this is likely a sequencing read error. This chain connects TRBV5-1 to TRBJ2-7, with a tentative D call TRBD2 (6 bases). Germline CDR1 and CDR2: SGHRS and YFSETQ. CDR3 size: 20 residues. Written as DNA, the CDR3 is TGTGCCGGCAGCCCCCAATTAGGCGCTAGGACGGGAGCTAACTCCTACGAGCAGTACTTC. Encoded protein: CAGSPQLGARTGANSYEQYF.

This clonotype was detected ten times or more. The CDR3 nucleotides are TGTGCCAGCAGCTTAGGAGATTTTAGCGTGGTCGACGAGCAGTACTTC. It encodes CASSLGDFSVVDEQYF. The V and J genes are TRBV7-6 and TRBJ2-7; maybe TRBD2 (5 bases). The length of the CDR3 is 16 residues. Trimming took 1 base from V and 5 from J, leaving 18 bases between them. Per germline, CDR1 SGHVS and CDR2 FNYEAQ.

This clonotype was observed at least ten times. The V call is TRBV29-1, the J call TRBJ2-1; D is perhaps TRBD2 (7 bases). From germline, CDR1 is SQVTM and CDR2 ANQGSEA. The germline V and J ends were trimmed by 7 bases and 12 bases, with 28 bases remaining between them. This CDR3 has 15 amino acids. The CDR3 region has the DNA TGCAGCGCCGAGGGGGGAGGGCCTTTTCCAATCGGGCAGTTCTTC. Translated, it gives CSAEGGGPFPIGQFF.

The J gene is TRBJ2-1, the V gene TRBV20-1, with TRBD2 matching over 14 bases. Per the germline V gene, CDR1 is DFQATT and CDR2 is SNEGSKA (reference sequence). This CDR3 is 19 amino acids long. V lost 0 bases and J lost 9; bases outside the gene matches: 16. The CDR3 region has the DNA TGCAGTGCTAGAGATAGAATGTTCAGTGGGACTAGCGGGAGTGGTGAGCAGTTCTTC. Protein product: CSARDRMFSGTSGSGEQFF.

This clonotype was picked up many times. This CDR3 is CASSGGISTDTQYF. As DNA, the CDR3 is TGTGCTAGTTCTGGGGGGATAAGCACAGATACGCAGTATTTT. J is TRBJ2-3 and V is TRBV12-5, with D perhaps TRBD2 (6 bases). CDR1 and CDR2 from the germline V gene are LGHNT and FRNRAP. V was cut by 8 bases and J by 0 bases, with 12 bases left in between. This CDR3 comprises 14 residues. The full variable domain, in which reference TRBV12-5 and TRBJ2-3 provide the parts outside the CDR3, is DARVTQTPRHKVTEMGQEVTMRCQPILGHNTVFWYRQTMMQGLELLAYFRNRAPLDDSGMPKDRFSAEMPDATLATLKIQPSEPRDSAVYFCASSGGISTDTQYFGPGTRLTVL.

This clonotype was counted many times. This chain connects TRBV30 to TRBJ2-3; D uncertain. The CDR3 consists of 11 residues. The V end was cut by 2 bases, the J end by 2 bases, with 2 bases between. Per germline, CDR1 GTSNPN and CDR2 SVGIG (reference sequence). The CDR3 loop is CAWSFTDTQYF. The CDR3, as DNA: TGTGCCTGGAGTTTCACAGATACGCAGTATTTT.

This clonotype has more than one count but fewer than ten. The V and J genes are TRBV7-2 and TRBJ2-1; D ambiguous. V lost 6 bases and J lost 9, with 15 bases in between. From germline, CDR1 is SGHTA and CDR2 FQGNSA. This CDR3 spans 13 amino acids. The CDR3 DNA is TGTGCCAGCAGTTCCGACGGTTACGGTGAGCAGTTCTTC. As protein: CASSSDGYGEQFF. Full variable domain (rest looked up from reference TRBV7-2 and TRBJ2-1): GAGVSQSPSNKVTEKGKDVELRCDPISGHTALYWYRQSLGQGLEFLIYFQGNSAPDKSGLPSDRFSAERTGGSVSTLTIQRTQQEDSAVYLCASSSDGYGEQFFGPGTRLTVL.

The table lists this clonotype with many counts. J is TRBJ2-1 and V is TRBV15, with D unresolved. The CDR3 runs 13 residues. The germline V gene encodes CDR1 LNHNV and CDR2 YYDKDF (reference sequence). V dropped 8 bases and J dropped 5 bases, with 13 bases sitting between them. The DNA of the CDR3 is TGTGCCACCTCCCCCGGTATAAACAATGAGCAGTTCTTC. Its translation: CATSPGINNEQFF.

The table lists this clonotype with many counts. The rearrangement joins TRBV2 to TRBJ2-3; possible D gene TRBD2, 5 bases. With 2 bases removed from V and 2 bases from J, the gap between germline ends came to 14 bases. This CDR3 is built from 16 residues. In germline, CDR1 is SNHLY, CDR2 FYNNEI. The CDR3 reads CASSELDSKITDTQYF. Here the CDR3 DNA reads TGTGCCAGCAGTGAACTGGACTCAAAGATCACAGATACGCAGTATTTT.

The CDR3 DNA sequence: TGTGCCAGCAGCTTAGCGACGGGGAGCCTAGCCAAAAACATTCAGTACTTC. Its translation is CASSLATGSLAKNIQYF. J is TRBJ2-4 and V is TRBV7-2, with D maybe TRBD2 (5 bases). Germline assignment: CDR1 SGHTA and CDR2 FQGNSA. This CDR3 has 17 residues. V gave up 0 bases and J gave up 0 bases, with 12 bases separating them.

This clonotype was seen at least ten times. One end of the junction fails to match germline, which may point to a read error. This chain connects TRBV5-1 to TRBJ1-3; D possibly corresponds to TRBD1 (5 bases). Germline CDR1 SGHRS, CDR2 YFSETQ. CDR3 length: 15 amino acids. CDR3 sequence (DNA): TGTGCCAGCAGCTTGTCTGGGACCTCTGGAAACACCATATATTTT. It codes for CASSLSGTSGNTIYF.

In this sample, this clonotype turned up many times. This chain connects TRBV5-8 to TRBJ2-2; perhaps TRBD1 as D (6 bases). V was trimmed by 4 bases and J by 6 bases, leaving 22 bases between them. Germline CDR1 is SGHTS and CDR2 is YDEGEE. The CDR3 consists of 17 residues. The CDR3 protein is CASSPPWQGTRAGELFF. The CDR3 region has the DNA TGTGCCAGCAGCCCCCCCTGGCAGGGGACGAGGGCCGGGGAGCTGTTTTTT.

V gene TRBV4-1 combines with J gene TRBJ2-1; TRBD1 is a possible D gene (7 bases). The CDR3 is 19 amino acids. The germline V and J ends were trimmed by 2 bases and 6 bases, with 26 bases remaining between them. Germline assignment: CDR1 MGHRA and CDR2 YSYEKL. The CDR3 here is CASSQPPGQWRGHSNEQFF. DNA of the CDR3: TGCGCCAGCAGCCAACCACCGGGACAGTGGAGGGGACATTCCAATGAGCAGTTCTTC.